The 2 T cell receptor beta chains reported below all come from one sample, sequenced in a study of blood T cell repertoires in COVID-19. The data were produced by immunoSEQ multiplex PCR, yet TCRdb's version contains in-frame clones alone and is incomplete. Of some 50,000 clones in the sample, about nine tenths were seen once. Sequencing was carried out using peripheral blood. The receptor source for this set is a man aged 35 to 55 with acute or convalescent COVID-19.

The rearrangement uses TRBV6-2 or TRBV6-3 and TRBJ1-2; D uncertain. V lost 5 bases, J lost 6 bases, and 10 bases lay in between. The CDR3 runs 12 residues. Germline lookup yields CDR1 MNHEY and CDR2 SVGEGT. The CDR3 bases are TGTGCCAGCAGTGAGGCAGAACATGGCTACACCTTC. This sequence encodes CASSEAEHGYTF.

This chain links TRBV5-4 with TRBJ2-1; possible D gene TRBD2, 6 bases. The length of the CDR3 is 15 residues. V gave up 2 bases and J gave up 9 bases, with 18 bases separating them. Germline loops: CDR1 SGHNT, CDR2 YYREEE (reference sequence). The CDR3 protein is CASSFFTGAPGEQFF. The CDR3 DNA reads TGTGCCAGCAGCTTTTTTACGGGAGCGCCGGGTGAGCAGTTCTTC.